These 5 T cell receptor beta chains came from one sample sequenced in a study of T cell responses to AZD1222 COVID-19 vaccine. Method: immunoSEQ multiplex PCR; TCRdb's copy keeps in-frame clones and lacks some. The data show 99,000 or so clones, over 90% seen once. Source: peripheral blood, taken on day 0 of AZD1222 vaccination. Receptor source: an adult in good health.

This chain links TRBV5-1 with TRBJ2-7; D perhaps matches TRBD1 (6 bases). The CDR3 has 15 amino acids. The V end lost 0 bases, the J end lost 4 bases, and 14 bases lay between the germline ends. Germline CDR1 is SGHRS and CDR2 is YFSETQ. The CDR3: CASSLAPGQGYEQYF. DNA for the CDR3: TGCGCCAGCAGCTTGGCTCCAGGCCAGGGGTACGAGCAGTACTTC.

The V and J genes are TRBV6-6 and TRBJ1-5, with TRBD1 identical over 7 bases. V was clipped by 5 bases and J by 4 bases; unmatched bases: 5. The germline V gene has CDR1 MNHNY and CDR2 SVGAGI (reference sequence). The CDR3 loop spans 14 amino acids. The CDR3 reads CASSPATGNQPQHF. CDR3 sequence (DNA): TGTGCCAGCAGTCCAGCGACAGGGAATCAGCCCCAGCATTTT.

The rearrangement joins TRBV5-1 to TRBJ1-1; tentatively, D is TRBD1 (6 bases). The V gene lost 0 bases and the J gene lost 4 bases, with 7 bases spanning the gap. Germline-derived CDR1 and CDR2 are SGHRS and YFSETQ. CDR3 length: 13 amino acids. CDR3 in amino acids: CASSLGQATEAFF. In DNA, the CDR3 is TGCGCCAGCAGCTTGGGACAGGCCACTGAAGCTTTCTTT.

The rearrangement uses TRBV7-9 and TRBJ1-4; D gene uncertain. The CDR3 has 16 residues. Germline CDR1 and CDR2: SEHNR and FQNEAQ (reference sequence). With 2 bases removed from V and 5 bases from J, the gap between germline ends came to 15 bases. CDR3 sequence: CASSLIVIQENEKLFF. The DNA of the CDR3 is TGTGCCAGCAGCTTAATAGTTATTCAGGAAAATGAAAAACTGTTTTTT. Based on the CDR3 plus reference TRBV7-9 and TRBJ1-4, the full variable domain is DTGVSQNPRHKITKRGQNVTFRCDPISEHNRLYWYRQTLGQGPEFLTYFQNEAQLEKSRLLSDRFSAERPKGSFSTLEIQRTEQGDSAMYLCASSLIVIQENEKLFFGSGTQLSVL.

This clone appeared a few times. The chain uses TRBV6-1 and TRBJ1-5, with D maybe TRBD1 (5 bases). Germline V CDR1 and CDR2: MNHNS, SASEGT. The V gene lost 1 base and the J gene lost 14 bases, with 18 bases spanning the gap. The CDR3 is 14 amino acids. CDR3 DNA: TGTGCCAGCAGTGAAGGCGCTGAGGGGACTCCGGAGCATTTT. Its translation: CASSEGAEGTPEHF.